What follows are 20 T cell receptor beta chains derived from one specimen sequenced in a study of CD8 T cells in Susac syndrome. RNA amounts of roughly 0.45 to 1 ug underwent reverse transcription with random hexamers. TCRdb fed the immunoSEQ multiplex PCR reads into MiXCR, producing one record per CDR3 protein. This sample yields 150,000 or so distinct CDR3 sequences, of which about 96% are seen a single time; approximately 0.12% belongs to the top ten. Specimen: CD4+ T cells from PBMCs. The receptors were gathered from a human donor with Susac syndrome.

The chain carries TRBV5-1 and TRBJ2-5; perhaps TRBD2 as D (7 bases). The CDR3 has 14 residues. CDR1 is SGHRS, CDR2 YFSETQ, per germline. Trimming stripped 3 bases from V and 4 bases from J, with 13 bases between. The CDR3 loop is CASSSGGPGETQYF. As DNA, the CDR3 is TGCGCCAGCAGCTCCGGGGGGCCGGGAGAGACCCAGTACTTC.

V and J are TRBV12-3 or TRBV12-4 and TRBJ1-4, with 8 bases lining up with TRBD1. Unmatched junction bases numbered 9, after V lost 6 bases and J lost 3 bases. The CDR3 covers 16 residues. CDR3 residues: CASRGTGTGSNEKLFF. DNA of the CDR3: TGTGCCAGCAGGGGAACCGGGACAGGATCTAATGAAAAACTGTTTTTT.

This chain links TRBV3-1 with TRBJ1-4; D gene ambiguous. The CDR3 totals 11 residues. The germline CDR1 and CDR2 sequences are LGHDT and YNNKEL (reference sequence). V was cut by 0 bases and J by 7 bases, with 0 bases left in between. The CDR3 loop reads CASSQDEKLFF. In DNA, the CDR3 is TGTGCCAGCAGCCAAGATGAAAAACTGTTTTTT.

This clonotype has just a few counts. The chain couples TRBV13 to TRBJ1-6, with unresolved D. Germline CDR1 is PRHDT and CDR2 is FYEKMQ (reference sequence). CDR3 length equals 13 residues. Trimming left V 2 bases short and J 8 bases short, with 7 bases between. Written as DNA, the CDR3 is TGTGCCAGCAGCTTAAACCGGGATTCACCCCTCCACTTT. Its protein product is CASSLNRDSPLHF. Filled out from reference TRBV13 and TRBJ1-6, the complete variable domain reads AAGVIQSPRHLIKEKRETATLKCYPIPRHDTVYWYQQGPGQDPQFLISFYEKMQSDKGSIPDRFSAQQFSDYHSELNMSSLELGDSALYFCASSLNRDSPLHFGNGTRLTVT.

This clonotype was recorded only once. The gene calls are TRBV24-1 and TRBJ1-5; no clear D gene. The germline V gene has CDR1 KGHDR and CDR2 SFDVKD. Trimming left V 3 bases short and J 2 bases short, with 7 bases between. The CDR3 extends over 14 amino acids. CDR3 residues: CATSDPRRNQPQHF. CDR3 DNA: TGTGCCACCAGTGATCCTAGGCGCAATCAGCCCCAGCATTTT.

The chain has TRBV6-5 and TRBJ1-2; 8 nucleotides line up with TRBD1. V lost 5 bases and J lost 8; bases outside the gene matches: 10. CDR3 length: 14 amino acids. Germline CDR1 and CDR2: MNHEY and SVGAGI. CDR3 amino acids: CASSKFQGAHGYTF. CDR3 coding DNA: TGTGCCAGCAGTAAATTCCAGGGGGCGCACGGCTACACCTTC.

This chain joins TRBV30 and TRBJ2-7, with 10 bases that match TRBD1. This CDR3 contains 13 residues. V lost 1 base to trimming and J lost 5 bases; unmatched junction nucleotides: 2. Germline V gene data show CDR1 as GTSNPN and CDR2 as SVGIG (reference sequence). For the CDR3, the DNA is TGTGCCTGGAGTGGACAGGGGGCCGACGAGCAGTACTTC. It encodes CAWSGQGADEQYF.

This chain connects TRBV15 to TRBJ1-1, with D possibly being TRBD1 (6 bases). The V gene lost 6 bases and the J gene lost 5 bases, with 13 bases spanning the gap. This CDR3 comprises 13 residues. Per germline, CDR1 LNHNV and CDR2 YYDKDF (reference sequence). The CDR3 DNA reads as TGTGCCACCAGTTTTGCTAGGGGGACTGAAGCTTTCTTT. Amino acids: CATSFARGTEAFF.

V gene TRBV20-1 combines with J gene TRBJ2-5; D might be TRBD2 (6 bases). From germline, CDR1 is DFQATT and CDR2 SNEGSKA (reference sequence). Trimming cost V 4 bases and J 1 base, with 16 bases left between them. The CDR3 is 15 residues long. The CDR3 region is CSATQPAGIQETQYF. Here the CDR3 DNA reads TGCAGTGCTACACAACCCGCGGGGATCCAAGAGACCCAGTACTTC.

The J gene is TRBJ1-2, the V gene TRBV30; no reliable D call. Germline V gives CDR1 GTSNPN, CDR2 SVGIG (reference sequence). V lost 0 bases and J 1 base, leaving 6 bases between the germline ends. There are 13 residues in the CDR3. The CDR3 protein is CAWSVGFNYGYTF. In DNA form, the CDR3 reads TGTGCCTGGAGTGTTGGGTTTAACTATGGCTACACCTTC.

The chain couples TRBV19 to TRBJ2-1, with D unresolved. The V gene lost 4 bases and the J gene lost 9 bases, with 13 bases spanning the gap. There are 13 residues in the CDR3. The germline CDR1 and CDR2 sequences are LNHDA and SQIVND (reference sequence). The CDR3 here is CASSTLDLSEQFF. The CDR3 coding sequence is TGTGCCAGTAGTACCTTGGACCTTTCTGAGCAGTTCTTC.

The chain uses TRBV7-2 and TRBJ2-3, with D hard to call. CDR3 length: 12 residues. Germline CDR1 is SGHTA and CDR2 is FQGNSA. Trimming cost V 2 bases and J 3 bases, with 3 bases left between them. The DNA of the CDR3 is TGTGCCAGCAGCTTACGGACAGATACGCAGTATTTT. Translating it yields CASSLRTDTQYF.

This chain joins TRBV18 and TRBJ2-2; no firm D call. Germline CDR1 KGHSH, CDR2 LQKENI. V lost 1 base and J 7 bases, leaving 7 bases between the germline ends. The CDR3 totals 13 residues. The CDR3 here is CASSPQGNGELFF. DNA of the CDR3: TGTGCCAGCTCACCACAGGGTAACGGGGAGCTGTTTTTT. The complete variable domain, with remaining parts taken from reference TRBV18 and TRBJ2-2, reads NAGVMQNPRHLVRRRGQEARLRCSPMKGHSHVYWYRQLPEEGLKFMVYLQKENIIDESGMPKERFSAEFPKEGPSILRIQQVVRGDSAAYFCASSPQGNGELFFGEGSRLTVL.

The CDR3 here is CSVEEGIDEQFF. In DNA, the CDR3 is TGCAGCGTTGAGGAGGGGATAGATGAGCAGTTCTTC. The rearrangement uses TRBV29-1 and TRBJ2-1; maybe TRBD2 (6 bases). Trimming left V 3 bases short and J 8 bases short, with 11 bases between. Germline V gene data show CDR1 as SQVTM and CDR2 as ANQGSEA. The CDR3 contains 12 residues.

DNA for the CDR3: TGCAGTGCTACCTCGACAAGCAATCAGCCCCAGCATTTT. Its translation: CSATSTSNQPQHF. This chain joins TRBV20-1 and TRBJ1-5, with D unresolved. Deletions cut 4 bases from V and 1 base from J, with 8 bases between. Germline CDR1 reads DFQATT; CDR2 reads SNEGSKA (reference sequence). This CDR3 is 13 amino acids long.

The rearrangement uses TRBV5-1 and TRBJ2-7, with D perhaps being TRBD1 or TRBD2 (5 bases each). This CDR3 has 15 residues. From germline, CDR1 is SGHRS and CDR2 YFSETQ. Trimming removed 0 bases at V and 0 bases at J, with 10 bases between. This CDR3 reads CASSLDAGSSYEQYF. The CDR3 region has the DNA TGCGCCAGCAGCTTGGACGCAGGGAGCTCCTACGAGCAGTACTTC.

V gene TRBV29-1 combines with J gene TRBJ2-7; no firm D call. The germline V and J ends were trimmed by 6 bases and 5 bases, with 8 bases remaining between them. Germline loops: CDR1 SQVTM, CDR2 ANQGSEA. This CDR3 comprises 10 residues. The CDR3 loop reads CSVDADEQYF. The DNA of the CDR3 is TGCAGCGTCGACGCCGACGAGCAGTACTTC.

The genes are TRBV3-1 and TRBJ2-2; D is unresolved. The germline V gene encodes CDR1 LGHDT and CDR2 YNNKEL (reference sequence). V was shortened by 1 base and J by 4 bases, with 4 bases between the two germline ends. The CDR3 has 13 residues. The CDR3 DNA is TGTGCCAGCAGCCAAGCTCCCACCGGGGAGCTGTTTTTT. Protein product: CASSQAPTGELFF.

This clonotype occurred once. The rearrangement uses TRBV15 and TRBJ1-4, with D unresolved. The germline V gene has CDR1 LNHNV and CDR2 YYDKDF (reference sequence). Trimming removed 0 bases at V and 0 bases at J, with 8 bases between. The CDR3 has 16 residues. CDR3 loop: CATSRDRQATNEKLFF. The CDR3 DNA follows: TGTGCCACCAGCAGAGATCGCCAGGCAACTAATGAAAAACTGTTTTTT.

V gene TRBV12-3 or TRBV12-4 combines with J gene TRBJ2-5; the D gene is possibly TRBD1 (6 bases). Trimming shortened V by 1 base and J by 4 bases, and 7 bases separated the two germline ends. CDR3 length: 13 residues. The CDR3 nucleotides are TGTGCCAGCAGTTTAGGGGGGCCAGAGACCCAGTACTTC. Its protein product is CASSLGGPETQYF.